The sequence of this T cell receptor (beta chain) was determined in a study of shared clonotypes between healthy human individuals. Study results and caveats: Sample collection involved blood only; tissue repertoires are likely different. Naive subsets typically showed greater estimated richness than memory subsets. Clonotypes shared by all four sorted-subset donors had higher generation probabilities than non-shared clonotypes.

This CDR3 spans 15 amino acids. V was pared by 5 bases and J by 2 bases, with 15 bases between. CDR1 is LNHNV and CDR2 is YYDKDF in the germline V gene (reference sequence). Naive-designated CD8 cells lacked CD45RO, were positively enriched for CCR7, and omitted terminally differentiated effector memory CD45RA+ cells. Adult Caucasians living in Nashville, Tennessee made up all of the donors. Remarks on this clone: What it binds is unknown.

Measured with immunoSEQ multiplex PCR; TCRdb has only the in-frame clones, and not every one. This table has 550,000 to 750,000 clones, around 95% appearing once. The TCR was taken from a woman under 40 in good health. The chain uses TRBV15 and TRBJ2-5, with TRBD2 as a possible D gene (5 bases). The sequenced sample was naive CD8+ T cells sorted from blood. The CDR3 sequence is CATSEGRLYQETQYF. The CDR3 coding sequence is TGTGCCACCAGCGAGGGCCGGCTATATCAAGAGACCCAGTACTTC.